This T cell receptor (beta chain) was profiled in a study of CD8 T cells in Susac syndrome. V lost 7 bases and J lost 9, with 13 bases in between. The CDR3 length is 13 residues. RNA was extracted with the RNeasy kit, and a quantity of roughly 0.5 to 1 ug was reverse transcribed using random hexamers. TCRdb re-derived calls from the immunoSEQ multiplex PCR reads in MiXCR, one entry per CDR3 protein. The sample has 110,000 to 150,000 distinct CDR3 sequences, nearly 97% seen once. V gene TRBV12-3 or TRBV12-4 combines with J gene TRBJ1-6; D might be TRBD1 (5 bases). This clonotype originated in a human donor with Susac syndrome. The source material was CD4+ T cells from PBMCs. The CDR3, as DNA: TGTGCCAGCATCCAGGGTGTGGGTTCACCCCTCCACTTT. As protein: CASIQGVGSPLHF.